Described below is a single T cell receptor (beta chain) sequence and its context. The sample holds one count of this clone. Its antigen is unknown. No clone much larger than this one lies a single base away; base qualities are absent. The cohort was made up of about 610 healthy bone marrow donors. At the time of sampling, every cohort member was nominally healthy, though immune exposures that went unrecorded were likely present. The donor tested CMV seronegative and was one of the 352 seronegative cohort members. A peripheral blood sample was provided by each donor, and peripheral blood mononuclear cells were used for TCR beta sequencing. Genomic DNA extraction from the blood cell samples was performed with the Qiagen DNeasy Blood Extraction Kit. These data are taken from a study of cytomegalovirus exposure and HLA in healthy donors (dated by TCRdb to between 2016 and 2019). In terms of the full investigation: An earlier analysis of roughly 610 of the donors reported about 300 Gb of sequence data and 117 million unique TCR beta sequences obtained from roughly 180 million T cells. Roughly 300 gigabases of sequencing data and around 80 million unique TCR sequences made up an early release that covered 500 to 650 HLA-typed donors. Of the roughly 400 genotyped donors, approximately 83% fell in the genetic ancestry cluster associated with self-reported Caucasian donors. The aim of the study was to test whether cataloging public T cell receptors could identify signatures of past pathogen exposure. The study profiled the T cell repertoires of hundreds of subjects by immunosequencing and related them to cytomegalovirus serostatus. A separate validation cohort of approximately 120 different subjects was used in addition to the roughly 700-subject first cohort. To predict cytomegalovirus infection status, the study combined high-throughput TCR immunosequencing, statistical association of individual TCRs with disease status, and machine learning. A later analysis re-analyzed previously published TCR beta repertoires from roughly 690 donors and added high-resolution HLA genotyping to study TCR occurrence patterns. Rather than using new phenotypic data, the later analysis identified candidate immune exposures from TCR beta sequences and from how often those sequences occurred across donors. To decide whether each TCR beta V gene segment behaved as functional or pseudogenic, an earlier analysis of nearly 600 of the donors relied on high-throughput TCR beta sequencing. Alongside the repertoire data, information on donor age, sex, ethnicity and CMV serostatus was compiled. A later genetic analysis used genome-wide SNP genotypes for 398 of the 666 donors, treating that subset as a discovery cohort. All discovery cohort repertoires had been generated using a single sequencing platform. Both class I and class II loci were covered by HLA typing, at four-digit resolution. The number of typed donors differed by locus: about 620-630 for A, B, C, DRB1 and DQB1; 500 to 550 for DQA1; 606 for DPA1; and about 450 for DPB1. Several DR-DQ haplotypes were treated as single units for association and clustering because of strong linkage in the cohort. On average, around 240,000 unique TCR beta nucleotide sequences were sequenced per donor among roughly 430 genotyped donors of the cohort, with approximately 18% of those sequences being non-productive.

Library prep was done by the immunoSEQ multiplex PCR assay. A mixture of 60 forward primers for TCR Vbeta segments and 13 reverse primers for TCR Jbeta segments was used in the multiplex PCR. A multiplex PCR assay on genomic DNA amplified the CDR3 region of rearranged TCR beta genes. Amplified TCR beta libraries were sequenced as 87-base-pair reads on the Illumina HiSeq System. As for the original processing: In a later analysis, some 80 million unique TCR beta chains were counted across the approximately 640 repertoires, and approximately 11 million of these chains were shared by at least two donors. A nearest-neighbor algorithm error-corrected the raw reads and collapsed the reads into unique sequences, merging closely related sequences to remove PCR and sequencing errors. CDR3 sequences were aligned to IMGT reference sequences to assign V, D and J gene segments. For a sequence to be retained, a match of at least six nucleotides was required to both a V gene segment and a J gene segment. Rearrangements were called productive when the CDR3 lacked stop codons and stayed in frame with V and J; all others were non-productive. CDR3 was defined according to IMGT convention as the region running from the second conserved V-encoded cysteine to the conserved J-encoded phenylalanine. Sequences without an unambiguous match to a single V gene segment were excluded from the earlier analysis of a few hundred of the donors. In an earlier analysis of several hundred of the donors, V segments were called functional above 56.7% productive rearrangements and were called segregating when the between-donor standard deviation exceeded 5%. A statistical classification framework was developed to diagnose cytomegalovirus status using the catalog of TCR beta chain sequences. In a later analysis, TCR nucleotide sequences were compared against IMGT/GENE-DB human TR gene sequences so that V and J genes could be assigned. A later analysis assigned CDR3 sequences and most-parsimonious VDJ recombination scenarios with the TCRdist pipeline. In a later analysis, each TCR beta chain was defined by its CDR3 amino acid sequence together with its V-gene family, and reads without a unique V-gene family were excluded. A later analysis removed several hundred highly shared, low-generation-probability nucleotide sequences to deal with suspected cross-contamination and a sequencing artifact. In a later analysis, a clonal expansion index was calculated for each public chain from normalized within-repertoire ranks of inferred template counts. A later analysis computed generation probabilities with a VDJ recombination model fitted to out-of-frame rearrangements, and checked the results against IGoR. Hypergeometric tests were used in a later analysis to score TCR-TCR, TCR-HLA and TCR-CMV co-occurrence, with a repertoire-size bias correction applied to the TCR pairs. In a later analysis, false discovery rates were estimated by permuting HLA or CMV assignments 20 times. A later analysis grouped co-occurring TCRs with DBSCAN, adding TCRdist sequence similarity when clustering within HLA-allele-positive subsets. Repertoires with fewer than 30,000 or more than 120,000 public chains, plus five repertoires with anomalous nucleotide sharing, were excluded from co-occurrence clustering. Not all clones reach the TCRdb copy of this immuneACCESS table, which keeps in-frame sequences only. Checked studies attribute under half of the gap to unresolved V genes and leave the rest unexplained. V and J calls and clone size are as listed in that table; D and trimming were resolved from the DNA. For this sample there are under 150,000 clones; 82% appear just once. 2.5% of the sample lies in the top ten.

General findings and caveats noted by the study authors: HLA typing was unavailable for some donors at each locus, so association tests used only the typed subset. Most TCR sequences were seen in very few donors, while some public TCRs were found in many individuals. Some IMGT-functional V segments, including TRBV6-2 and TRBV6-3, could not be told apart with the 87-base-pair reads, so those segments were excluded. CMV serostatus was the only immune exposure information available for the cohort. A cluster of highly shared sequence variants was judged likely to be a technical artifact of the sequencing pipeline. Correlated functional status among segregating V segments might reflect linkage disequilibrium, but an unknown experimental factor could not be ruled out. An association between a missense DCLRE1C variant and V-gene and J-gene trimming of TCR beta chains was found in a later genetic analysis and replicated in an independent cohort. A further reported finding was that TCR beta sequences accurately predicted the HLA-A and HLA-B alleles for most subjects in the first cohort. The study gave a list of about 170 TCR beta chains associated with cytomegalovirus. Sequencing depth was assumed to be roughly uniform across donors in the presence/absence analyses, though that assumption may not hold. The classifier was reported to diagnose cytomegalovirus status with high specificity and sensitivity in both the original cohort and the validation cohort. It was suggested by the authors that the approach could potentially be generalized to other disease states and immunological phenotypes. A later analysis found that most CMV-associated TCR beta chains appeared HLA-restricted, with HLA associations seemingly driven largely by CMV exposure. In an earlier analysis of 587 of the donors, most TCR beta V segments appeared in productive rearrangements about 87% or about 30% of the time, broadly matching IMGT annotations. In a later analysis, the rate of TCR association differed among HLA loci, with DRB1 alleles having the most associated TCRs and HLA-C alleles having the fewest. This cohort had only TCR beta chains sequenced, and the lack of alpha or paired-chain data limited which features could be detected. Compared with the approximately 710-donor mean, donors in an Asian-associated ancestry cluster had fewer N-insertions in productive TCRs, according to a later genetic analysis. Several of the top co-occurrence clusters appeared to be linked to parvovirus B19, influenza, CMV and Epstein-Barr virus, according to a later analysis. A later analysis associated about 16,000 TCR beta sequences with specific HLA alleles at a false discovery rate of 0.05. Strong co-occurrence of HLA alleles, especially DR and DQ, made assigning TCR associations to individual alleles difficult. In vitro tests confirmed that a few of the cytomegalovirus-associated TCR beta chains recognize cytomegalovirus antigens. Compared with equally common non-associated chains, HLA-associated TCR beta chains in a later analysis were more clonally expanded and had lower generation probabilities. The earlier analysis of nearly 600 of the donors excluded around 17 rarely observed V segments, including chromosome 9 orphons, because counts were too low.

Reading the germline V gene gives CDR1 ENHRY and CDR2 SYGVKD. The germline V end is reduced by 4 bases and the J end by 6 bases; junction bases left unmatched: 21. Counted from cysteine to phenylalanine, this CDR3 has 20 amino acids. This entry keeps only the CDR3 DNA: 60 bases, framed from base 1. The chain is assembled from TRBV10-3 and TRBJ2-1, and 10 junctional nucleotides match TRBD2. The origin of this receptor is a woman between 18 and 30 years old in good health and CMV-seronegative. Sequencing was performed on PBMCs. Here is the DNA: TGTGCCATCAGTGCTTTAGGGCTAGCGGGGGACTCCACTACGGCCAATGAGCAGTTCTTC. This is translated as CAISALGLAGDSTTANEQFF.